Sequencing of this T cell receptor beta chain was carried out in a study of vaccination and CD4 T cells after COVID-19. At the level of the study: Post-COVID samples had a sampling time that fell a median 101 days after diagnosis (range 35 to 161). General study results and limits: It was observed that, in convalescent patients, a median about 90% of reactive clones arose only post-vaccination.

A note on this clonotype: Its antigen is as yet unknown.

Cultured CD4+ T cell DNA was sequenced using the Oncomine TCR Beta short-read assay. From the PCR reads, TCRdb called clonotypes with MiXCR, one entry per CDR3 protein. The sample yields about 14,000 distinct CDR3 sequences, around three fifths seen once. Treatment: approximately 9-day PBMC culture with coronavirus spike peptide pools or control peptides (ViraFEST assay). ViraFEST enlarged antigen-specific T cell populations with peptide pools and afterwards sequenced TCRs. Before Alpha, Beta and Delta appeared in the US, convalescents tested positive (March–late 2020). The CDR3 length is 17 residues. Per the germline V gene, CDR1 is SGHTA and CDR2 is FQGNSA. V lost 1 base, J lost 2 bases, and 9 bases stayed unmatched.

The source material was CD4+ T cells from blood, cultured in vitro. The V call is TRBV7-2, the J call TRBJ2-3, with 7 bases lining up with TRBD2. This clonotype was sampled from a human donor who had recovered from COVID-19. The DNA of the CDR3 is TGTGCCAGCAGCTTAGACGTGGCGGGAGTGATCACAGATACGCAGTATTTT. Protein: CASSLDVAGVITDTQYF.